These 23 T cell receptor beta chains were sequenced from one sample in a study of CD8+CD57+ T cells in acquired aplastic anemia. Genomic DNA, serving as template, underwent TCR beta VDJ and CDR3 profiling. Using its own MiXCR run on the reads, TCRdb lists one record per CDR3 protein. The profile shows roughly 190,000 distinct CDR3 sequences, 48% of them singletons. CD8+CD57+ cell expansion had been shown by flow cytometry in patients chosen for sequencing. Sequencing was done on a sample of sorted CD4+, CD8+, or CD8+CD57+ T cells (not recorded which) from PBMCs. These receptors all stem from a human donor with aplastic anemia.

The CDR3 DNA follows: TGTGCCAGTAGTCACCCCCAGGGTAATGATCAGCCCCAGCATTTT. As protein: CASSHPQGNDQPQHF. The V gene is TRBV19, the J gene TRBJ1-5, with D perhaps matching TRBD1 (5 bases). There are 15 residues in the CDR3. Germline loops: CDR1 LNHDA, CDR2 SQIVND (reference sequence). V dropped 5 bases and J dropped 5 bases, with 16 bases sitting between them.

The rearrangement links TRBV20-1 to TRBJ2-7; 9 nucleotides align to TRBD1. The CDR3 runs 14 residues. Germline assignment: CDR1 DFQATT and CDR2 SNEGSKA (reference sequence). The J segment lost 5 bases and the V segment lost 3 bases, leaving 8 bases of the junction unmatched. The CDR3, as DNA: TGCAGTGCTAGCGATTCGGGACAGGGTCACGAGCAGTACTTC. Its translation: CSASDSGQGHEQYF.

This chain uses TRBV10-1 with TRBJ2-7; D may be TRBD1 (6 bases). CDR1 WNHNN and CDR2 SYGVQD come from the germline V gene (reference sequence). The CDR3 has 14 amino acids. Between the trimmed V and J ends, which lost 6 bases and 2 bases, there was a span of 14 bases. The CDR3 is CASRDLQGAYEQYF. In DNA, the CDR3 is TGCGCCAGCAGGGATCTACAGGGCGCCTACGAGCAGTACTTC.

This chain connects TRBV2 to TRBJ2-2, with D perhaps assigned TRBD1 or TRBD2 (6 bases each). Germline V gene sequence: CDR1 SNHLY, CDR2 FYNNEI. The CDR3 length is 14 residues. The V gene lost 6 bases and the J gene lost 8 bases, with 16 bases spanning the gap. CDR3 coding DNA: TGTGCCAGCAGGAGGTCTCGGGGGACAGGGGAGCTGTTTTTT. Protein product: CASRRSRGTGELFF.

CDR3 sequence: CASSEVGQGKYEQYF. As DNA, the CDR3 is TGTGCCAGCAGTGAAGTCGGACAGGGTAAATACGAGCAGTACTTC. V is TRBV2 and J is TRBJ2-7; TRBD1 aligns across 8 bases. Unmatched junction bases numbered 6, after V lost 1 base and J lost 4 bases. Germline V CDR1 and CDR2: SNHLY, FYNNEI. The CDR3 has 15 residues.

Notes on this clonotype: It may be a read error: a sequence one base away is much more abundant. The rearrangement joins TRBV11-1 to TRBJ1-3; 10 bases map to TRBD1. J was trimmed by 8 bases and V by 7 bases; bases with no gene match: 14. CDR1 SGHAT and CDR2 FQDESV come from the germline V gene (reference sequence). CDR3 length equals 16 residues. The CDR3 nucleotides are TGTGCCAGCATCGTGGACAGGGGGATCAAAGGAGACACCATATATTTT. Translating gives CASIVDRGIKGDTIYF.

A few counts support this clonotype. The rearrangement links TRBV28 to TRBJ2-1; D not resolved. V dropped 7 bases and J dropped 9 bases, with 22 bases sitting between them. CDR3 length: 15 residues. CDR1 is MDHEN and CDR2 is SYDVKM in the germline V gene. The CDR3 loop reads CASTTSRRIEREQFF. For the CDR3, the DNA is TGTGCCAGCACCACCTCCAGACGGATCGAGCGTGAGCAGTTCTTC.

In its sample, this clonotype was seen a few times. Sequence at one end of the junction differs from germline and may be a read error. V gene TRBV10-3 combines with J gene TRBJ2-3; 12 bases map to TRBD2. The CDR3 length is 17 residues. Germline lookup yields CDR1 ENHRY and CDR2 SYGVKD. The CDR3 loop reads CASSSRTSGITADTQYF. The CDR3 DNA reads as TGTGCCAGCAGTTCCCGGACTAGCGGGATTACCGCAGATACGCAGTATTTT.

In its sample, this clonotype was seen many times. The rearrangement links TRBV5-1 to TRBJ2-7, with 10 bases lining up with TRBD1. CDR1 SGHRS and CDR2 YFSETQ come from the germline V gene. Unmatched junction bases numbered 8, after V lost 5 bases and J lost 6 bases. CDR3 size: 14 residues. The CDR3 protein is CASRPGTGAAEQYF. CDR3 nucleotide sequence: TGCGCCAGCAGGCCCGGGACAGGGGCCGCCGAGCAGTACTTC.

The CDR3 reads CASSWDGSSYEQYF. The CDR3 bases are TGTGCCAGCAGCTGGGACGGGAGCTCCTACGAGCAGTACTTC. This chain uses TRBV7-9 with TRBJ2-7; possibly TRBD2 for D (6 bases). The CDR3 consists of 14 residues. Per germline, CDR1 SEHNR and CDR2 FQNEAQ (reference sequence). Trimming left V 4 bases short and J 0 bases short, with 10 bases between.

There are many counts of this clonotype. The chain combines TRBV7-9 with TRBJ1-2; D gene uncertain. From germline, CDR1 is SEHNR and CDR2 FQNEAQ (reference sequence). Trimming took 2 bases from V and 5 from J, leaving 9 bases between them. The CDR3 is 13 amino acids. Written as DNA, the CDR3 is TGTGCCAGCAGCTTACAGGACCGTTATGGCTACACCTTC. Protein sequence: CASSLQDRYGYTF.

The chain uses TRBV10-2 and TRBJ2-5; D is perhaps TRBD2 (6 bases). Near its end, the DNA agrees better with TRBJ2-7, so the J call may be wrong. The CDR3 runs 14 residues. Germline loops: CDR1 WSHSY, CDR2 SAAADI. The CDR3 DNA reads TGCGCCAGCAGTGTTCCCGGGGGTGATTACGAGCAGTACTTC. Protein sequence: CASSVPGGDYEQYF.

This clonotype was found many times. CDR3 residues: CATSDFVSGRAHTTYNEQFF. The CDR3 bases are TGTGCCACCAGTGATTTTGTAAGCGGGAGGGCCCACACAACCTACAATGAGCAGTTCTTC. This chain uses TRBV24-1 with TRBJ2-1, with 10 bases fitting TRBD2. Germline lookup yields CDR1 KGHDR and CDR2 SFDVKD. The CDR3 is 20 amino acids. Trimming took 1 base from V and 2 from J; bases not matched to a gene: 13.

V gene TRBV28 combines with J gene TRBJ2-2, with 7 positions matching TRBD2. Germline V gene lookup returns CDR1 MDHEN and CDR2 SYDVKM. This CDR3 is built from 15 residues. J lost 3 bases, V lost 5 bases, and 6 bases had no gene match. The DNA of the CDR3 is TGTGCCAGCAGTCCACCTCTAGCGGACACCGGGGAGCTGTTTTTT. It yields the protein CASSPPLADTGELFF.

The rearrangement uses TRBV9 and TRBJ1-6; perhaps TRBD1 as D (5 bases). With 3 bases removed from V and 8 bases from J, the gap between germline ends came to 15 bases. The CDR3 is 15 residues long. Germline-derived CDR1 and CDR2 are SGDLS and YYNGEE. The CDR3: CASSAVGGWYSPLHF. The DNA of the CDR3 is TGTGCCAGCAGCGCCGTCGGGGGATGGTATTCACCCCTCCACTTT.

This clonotype was detected a few times. The CDR3 region is CASSESGFNSPLHF. For the CDR3, the DNA is TGTGCCAGCAGTGAGTCAGGGTTTAATTCACCCCTCCACTTT. The rearrangement joins TRBV2 to TRBJ1-6, with D possibly matching TRBD1 (5 bases). CDR3 length: 14 residues. Between the trimmed V and J ends, which lost 3 bases and 6 bases, there was a span of 9 bases. The V gene's germline CDR1 is SNHLY and CDR2 FYNNEI.

This clonotype was seen repeatedly, ten times or more. J is TRBJ2-1 and V is TRBV6-5; 7 bases agree with TRBD1. CDR1 is MNHEY and CDR2 is SVGAGI in the germline V gene. Trimming at V came to 6 bases and at J to 7 bases, leaving 12 bases not matched to a gene. The CDR3 has 15 residues. The CDR3 region has the DNA TGTGCCAGCAGCCGCGACAGGGTGGGAATGAATGAGCAGTTCTTC. Translating it yields CASSRDRVGMNEQFF.

Remarks on this clonotype: An end of the junction differs from the germline gene, which may be a read error. The rearrangement joins TRBV11-3 to TRBJ2-7, with 7 bases that match TRBD2. The CDR3 has 14 residues. CDR1 is SGHNT and CDR2 is YENEEA in the germline V gene. Here the CDR3 DNA reads TGTGCCAGCAGCTCCGGCGGGAGCTCCCACGAGCAGTACTTC. Its protein product is CASSSGGSSHEQYF.

V usage is TRBV12-3 or TRBV12-4 and J usage is TRBJ1-2; TRBD1 is a possible D gene (5 bases). This CDR3 is 10 amino acids long. V lost 5 bases, J lost 14 bases, and 12 bases lay in between. The CDR3, as DNA: TGTGCCAGCAGTCAGGGAGTCAAGACCTTC. This gives the protein CASSQGVKTF.

This clonotype was seen many times. The V gene is TRBV20-1, the J gene TRBJ2-1; D gene ambiguous. V lost 1 base to trimming and J lost 11 bases, with 15 bases between them. CDR1 DFQATT and CDR2 SNEGSKA come from the germline V gene (reference sequence). This CDR3 contains 13 residues. CDR3 loop: CSARAGSLFQQFF. DNA of the CDR3: TGCAGTGCTAGAGCCGGGTCACTATTTCAGCAGTTCTTC.

This clonotype was counted many times. The DNA of the CDR3 is TGCAGTGCTAGCCTAAGAAAGAGGGCAGATACGCAGTATTTT. Translating it yields CSASLRKRADTQYF. V gene TRBV20-1 combines with J gene TRBJ2-3; a weak D match, TRBD2 (5 bases). This CDR3 contains 14 residues. In germline, CDR1 is DFQATT, CDR2 SNEGSKA (reference sequence). V dropped 3 bases and J dropped 4 bases, with 14 bases sitting between them.

This clonotype was counted ten times or more. This chain connects TRBV12-3 or TRBV12-4 to TRBJ2-5; 8 bases match TRBD2. This CDR3 contains 15 residues. With V trimmed by 5 bases and J by 4 bases, 9 bases remained unmatched. CDR3 sequence: CASSLGTRPLETQYF. The CDR3 coding sequence is TGTGCCAGCAGTCTGGGGACTAGACCACTAGAGACCCAGTACTTC.

This clonotype was observed a handful of times. This sequence joins TRBV7-9 and TRBJ2-5; unclear D gene. Germline loops: CDR1 SEHNR, CDR2 FQNEAQ (reference sequence). Trimming took 5 bases from V and 3 from J, leaving 10 bases between them. There are 13 residues in the CDR3. In DNA, the CDR3 is TGTGCCAGCAGCCCTCAAGTGAAAGAGACCCAGTACTTC. Translating gives CASSPQVKETQYF.